This TCR beta chain was profiled in a study of metastatic and nonmetastatic thyroid tumors. Original processing methods: The study built a papillary thyroid cancer distant-metastasis classifier from CDR3 differences across clinicopathological groups. TCRdb re-called the PCR reads through MiXCR. These V and J calls originate from TCRdb's pipeline instead of the authors' own analysis. This table has about 92,000 clones, about 15% appearing once. No patient received treatment before thyroid surgery. The sequence was obtained from a female donor with papillary thyroid cancer or a benign thyroid nodule (not recorded which). Some clones in this sample may be carry-over from other donors' samples. The specimen was blood.

The CDR3, as DNA: TGTGCCAGCTCACCACAAGTCAGGGTGTCGTACGGCTACACCTTC. It specifies CASSPQVRVSYGYTF. The chain uses TRBV18 and TRBJ1-2, with D maybe TRBD1 (5 bases). Germline CDR1 reads KGHSH; CDR2 reads LQKENI. V lost 1 base and J 8 bases, leaving 17 bases between the germline ends. The CDR3 sequence is 15 residues long.